Listed below are T cell receptor beta chains from one sample, sequenced in a study of cytomegalovirus exposure and HLA in healthy donors. Sequenced by immunoSEQ multiplex PCR; TCRdb stores in-frame clones only, minus some. The record lists about 160,000 clones, of which the ten most abundant hold 1% to 1.5%. What was sequenced was PBMCs. Source of these receptors: a woman aged 55-69 years in good health and CMV-seronegative. CDR3s include the opening cysteine and the closing phenylalanine or tryptophan. The D gene is left open where the match is weak.

DNA: TGTGCCAGCAGTAGACCGACAGGGTCTGAAGCTTTCTTT
CDR3: CASSRPTGSEAFF
V: TRBV6-6
D: TRBD1
J: TRBJ1-1

DNA: TGTGCCAGCTCACCCGGACTAGTCTTTAATGAGCAGTTCTTC
CDR3: CASSPGLVFNEQFF
V: TRBV18
D: TRBD2
J: TRBJ2-1

DNA: TGTGCCAGCAGCTTAGCACGGGACAGTCCCACCGGGGAGCTGTTTTTT
CDR3: CASSLARDSPTGELFF
V: TRBV11-1
D: TRBD1
J: TRBJ2-2

DNA: TGTGCCTGGGCTAGCGGACACCGGGGGAATGAGCAGTTCTTC
CDR3: CAWASGHRGNEQFF
V: TRBV30
D: TRBD2
J: TRBJ2-1

DNA: TGTGCCAGCAGCTTGGGAGATTCGGCCCTCCACTTT
CDR3: CASSLGDSALHF
V: TRBV5-5
D: .
J: TRBJ1-6

DNA: TGTGCCAGCTCATCCAACCCTTCGTCTAGCTGGAGCACAGATACGCAGTATTTT
CDR3: CASSSNPSSSWSTDTQYF
V: TRBV18
D: .
J: TRBJ2-3

DNA: TGTGCCAGCTCCCACAGGGGAGCAGATACGCAGTATTTT
CDR3: CASSHRGADTQYF
V: TRBV18
D: TRBD1
J: TRBJ2-3

DNA: TGCGCCAGCAAAAAAACCGGGACAGTGTCCTACGAGCAGTACTTC
CDR3: CASKKTGTVSYEQYF
V: TRBV23-1
D: TRBD1
J: TRBJ2-7

DNA: TGTGCCAGCAGTGAACGGGACAGGGGGCCGGCTAGGGGGACCCAGTACTTC
CDR3: CASSERDRGPARGTQYF
V: TRBV2
D: TRBD1
J: TRBJ2-5

DNA: TGTGCCAGCTCGAACCTCCAGGGTTTTGAAAAACTGTTTTTT
CDR3: CASSNLQGFEKLFF
V: TRBV27
D: .
J: TRBJ1-4

DNA: TGTGCCACCAGCAGAGATCGGGCAAGGGGAGGATCACCCCTCCACTTT
CDR3: CATSRDRARGGSPLHF
V: TRBV15
D: .
J: TRBJ1-6

DNA: TGTGCCAGCAGCCAACTTCTGGACAGGGAACATAATCAGCCCCAGCATTTT
CDR3: CASSQLLDREHNQPQHF
V: TRBV4-2
D: TRBD1
J: TRBJ1-5

DNA: TGTGCCAGCAGCCGGGACGCGGGGCACACTGAAGCTTTCTTT
CDR3: CASSRDAGHTEAFF
V: TRBV7-9
D: .
J: TRBJ1-1

DNA: TGTGCCAGCTCAAGACAGGGAGACACCGGGGAGCTGTTTTTT
CDR3: CASSRQGDTGELFF
V: TRBV18
D: TRBD1
J: TRBJ2-2

DNA: TGTGCCAGCAACCCGCGGCTAGCGGTATTTTACGAGCAGTACTTC
CDR3: CASNPRLAVFYEQYF
V: TRBV5-4
D: TRBD2
J: TRBJ2-7

DNA: TGTGCCAGCACTTTAGCGGGAGTGGAAGAGACCCAGTACTTC
CDR3: CASTLAGVEETQYF
V: TRBV5-4
D: TRBD2
J: TRBJ2-5

DNA: TGTGCCAGCAGTTACTCTTTCCCAGGGGCGGGTGAAAAACTGTTTTTT
CDR3: CASSYSFPGAGEKLFF
V: TRBV6-5
D: .
J: TRBJ1-4

DNA: TGCAGCGTTAAAGACAGGGAAATCACCTTC
CDR3: CSVKDREITF
V: TRBV29-1
D: TRBD1
J: TRBJ1-2

DNA: TGTGCCAGCAGCTTGCCCGGACTAGCGGGGGCAAGCACAGATACGCAGTATTTT
CDR3: CASSLPGLAGASTDTQYF
V: TRBV5-4
D: TRBD2
J: TRBJ2-3

DNA: TGTGCCAGCAGTCATTGGGGCAGAGAGCAGTTCTTC
CDR3: CASSHWGREQFF
V: TRBV5-8
D: .
J: TRBJ2-1

DNA: TGTGCCAGCAGCCCATTCGGGGGTATCAATGAGCAGTTCTTC
CDR3: CASSPFGGINEQFF
V: TRBV11-2
D: .
J: TRBJ2-1

DNA: TGTGCCTGGATCCCCCCGGACAGACCTCTCTACGAGCAGTACTTC
CDR3: CAWIPPDRPLYEQYF
V: TRBV30
D: .
J: TRBJ2-7

DNA: TGTGCCAGCAGCGGGACAGAAAATCAGCCCCAGCATTTT
CDR3: CASSGTENQPQHF
V: TRBV2
D: TRBD1
J: TRBJ1-5

DNA: TGTGCCAGCTCACCCAGGGGAGGGGGGCCCCAGCATTTT
CDR3: CASSPRGGGPQHF
V: TRBV18
D: .
J: TRBJ1-5

DNA: TGCGCCAGCAGCCAAGATTTGGGGGGGAAGCCTGAAGCTTTCTTT
CDR3: CASSQDLGGKPEAFF
V: TRBV4-1
D: .
J: TRBJ1-1

DNA: TGCAGCGTTAAGGGTGGGACAGGGTACAATGAGCAGTTCTTC
CDR3: CSVKGGTGYNEQFF
V: TRBV29-1
D: TRBD1
J: TRBJ2-1

DNA: TGTGCCAGCAGTGTTAATGGGGGCGGGTACAATGAGCAGTTCTTC
CDR3: CASSVNGGGYNEQFF
V: TRBV2
D: .
J: TRBJ2-1

DNA: TGTGCCAGCAGTTTATCGGTAGCGGGAGCCGGGGAGCTGTTTTTT
CDR3: CASSLSVAGAGELFF
V: TRBV27
D: TRBD2
J: TRBJ2-2

DNA: TGTGCCAGCAGTGCGGTGGGTAGCGAGAGCTACAATGAGCAGTTCTTC
CDR3: CASSAVGSESYNEQFF
V: TRBV6-1
D: .
J: TRBJ2-1

DNA: TGTGCCAGCAGCGCCTACCCGGGACTGCCATCCTACGAGCAGTACTTC
CDR3: CASSAYPGLPSYEQYF
V: TRBV16
D: .
J: TRBJ2-7

DNA: TGTGCCAGCAGCCGGGTTAGAACCAGACCCTACGAGCAGTACTTC
CDR3: CASSRVRTRPYEQYF
V: TRBV7-2
D: .
J: TRBJ2-7

DNA: TGTGCCGTCTCTGGGAGAACCGAAGCTTTCTTT
CDR3: CAVSGRTEAFF
V: TRBV5-8
D: .
J: TRBJ1-1

DNA: TGTGCCAGCAGCCCCGGAGCGGGGGGCGGGGATGAGCAGTTCTTC
CDR3: CASSPGAGGGDEQFF
V: TRBV7-6
D: TRBD2
J: TRBJ2-1

DNA: TGCGCCAGCAACCTAGCGGGGGACTCCTACGAGCAGTACTTC
CDR3: CASNLAGDSYEQYF
V: TRBV5-1
D: TRBD2
J: TRBJ2-7

DNA: TGTGCCAGCAGCTTCAGCGGGGGAGGTTACGAGCAGTACTTC
CDR3: CASSFSGGGYEQYF
V: TRBV5-6
D: TRBD2
J: TRBJ2-7

DNA: TGTGCCAGCAGCCAACACTCGAGTCGGTTCGGGGAGCTGTTTTTT
CDR3: CASSQHSSRFGELFF
V: TRBV14
D: .
J: TRBJ2-2

DNA: TGTGCCAGCAGCTTGGGCCCTAGCGGACACCAAGAGACCCAGTACTTC
CDR3: CASSLGPSGHQETQYF
V: TRBV5-6
D: TRBD2
J: TRBJ2-5